A single sample gave rise to the 8 T cell receptor beta chains below, sequenced in a study of blood T cells in healthy people across ages. A second PCR of roughly 7 to 11 cycles used a sample-barcoded 5' primer and a J-beta primer mix. MiXCR was run by TCRdb on the 5' RACE reads, yielding one entry per CDR3 protein. Of about 970,000 distinct CDR3 sequences listed, about 51% are singletons. The sequenced sample was blood. These receptors came from a woman aged 55-70 years in good health.

The chain employs TRBV20-1 and TRBJ2-6; D uncertain. Germline V CDR1 and CDR2: DFQATT, SNEGSKA (reference sequence). Deletions cut 2 bases from V and 2 bases from J, with 7 bases between. The length of the CDR3 is 14 residues. The DNA of the CDR3 is TGCAGTGCTAGACTCCAGGCTGGGGCCAACGTCCTGACTTTC. This codes for CSARLQAGANVLTF.

J is TRBJ1-5 and V is TRBV10-1, with a weak D call TRBD1 (5 bases). The CDR3 is made up of 13 amino acids. Germline lookup yields CDR1 WNHNN and CDR2 SYGVQD (reference sequence). Deletions cut 4 bases from V and 5 bases from J, with 9 bases between. Here the CDR3 DNA reads TGCGCCAGCAGTGCAACAGGTGATCAGCCCCAGCATTTT. Protein product: CASSATGDQPQHF.

CDR3 amino acids: CASTREGNQPQHF. The CDR3 coding sequence is TGTGCCAGTACGAGGGAGGGCAATCAGCCCCAGCATTTT. The V and J genes are TRBV19 and TRBJ1-5; D is unresolved. Germline V CDR1 and CDR2: LNHDA, SQIVND (reference sequence). The CDR3 extends over 13 amino acids. Trimming removed 7 bases from V and 2 bases from J, with 9 bases in between.

This chain joins TRBV12-3 or TRBV12-4 and TRBJ1-6; no firm D call. V was cut by 3 bases and J by 7 bases, with 7 bases left in between. This CDR3 spans 13 amino acids. The CDR3 loop is CASSFVRNSPLHF. The CDR3 nucleotides are TGTGCCAGCAGTTTTGTCCGAAATTCACCCCTCCACTTT.

The CDR3: CASSLGHGGSRNEQYF. Written as DNA, the CDR3 is TGTGCCAGCAGCTTAGGCCACGGCGGGAGTCGAAATGAGCAGTACTTC. The chain links TRBV13 to TRBJ2-5, with 7 bases lining up with TRBD2. CDR1 and CDR2 (germline): PRHDT, FYEKMQ (reference sequence). J gave up 11 bases and V 0 bases, and 15 bases lay outside the gene matches. CDR3 length: 16 residues.

The chain is built from TRBV29-1 and TRBJ2-3, with D maybe TRBD2 (5 bases). Germline CDR1 is SQVTM and CDR2 is ANQGSEA. The CDR3 has 14 residues. V gave up 1 base and J gave up 4 bases, with 12 bases separating them. CDR3 nucleotide sequence: TGCAGCGTTGAAGTGGGTAGCGTGGCAGATACGCAGTATTTT. Translation: CSVEVGSVADTQYF.

The genes are TRBV20-1 and TRBJ1-2; D is ambiguous. This CDR3 region has 14 residues. Germline V gene data show CDR1 as DFQATT and CDR2 as SNEGSKA (reference sequence). Trimming removed 0 bases at V and 4 bases at J, with 12 bases between. The CDR3 DNA reads as TGCAGTGCTAGAGATCAGCGACAATCCTATGGCTACACCTTC. Translating it yields CSARDQRQSYGYTF.

In its sample, this clonotype was seen once. J is TRBJ1-2 and V is TRBV5-1; D gene ambiguous. Germline V gives CDR1 SGHRS, CDR2 YFSETQ. This CDR3 is 14 amino acids long. Trimming cost V 5 bases and J 0 bases, with 11 bases left between them. The CDR3 sequence is CASRPTATNYGYTF. CDR3 in DNA: TGCGCCAGCAGGCCCACAGCTACTAACTATGGCTACACCTTC.